Listed here are 4 T cell receptor beta chains from one sample, sequenced in a study of graft-versus-host responses after intestinal transplantation. Method: immunoSEQ multiplex PCR; TCRdb's copy keeps in-frame clones and lacks some. This repertoire shows about 51,000 clones, around 89% found once; its top ten account for 0.62%. These TCRs' antigens remain unknown. The sample was unstimulated CD4+ T cells sorted from spleen or lymph node cells, taken before transplant. Source of these receptors: a human donor who was the organ donor for an intestinal transplant.

The V gene is TRBV9, the J gene TRBJ2-3; TRBD2 agrees at 12 bases. With 2 bases clipped from V and 4 bases from J, the junction kept 2 bases outside the gene matches. Germline-derived CDR1 and CDR2 are SGDLS and YYNGEE. The CDR3 is 15 amino acids. For the CDR3, the DNA is TGTGCCAGCAGCGTTACTAGCGGGAGGTCAGATACGCAGTATTTT. It encodes CASSVTSGRSDTQYF.

V and J are TRBV5-5 and TRBJ2-2; TRBD2 is a possible D gene (6 bases). CDR3 length: 15 amino acids. Per germline, CDR1 SGHKS and CDR2 YYEKEE (reference sequence). Trimming pared 1 base from V and 6 bases from J, leaving 13 bases between. Here the CDR3 DNA reads TGTGCCAGCAGCTTGACGGAGGGGTGGGCCGGGGAGCTGTTTTTT. It is translated as CASSLTEGWAGELFF.

The genes are TRBV28 and TRBJ2-7; possibly TRBD2 for D (6 bases). CDR1 and CDR2 from the germline V gene are MDHEN and SYDVKM. The CDR3 runs 16 residues. CDR3 loop: CATAAPREVPVYEQYF. CDR3 sequence (DNA): TGTGCTACCGCGGCCCCGAGGGAGGTTCCGGTCTACGAGCAGTACTTC.

The chain recombines TRBV30 with TRBJ1-1, with D possibly TRBD1 on 5 matching bases. Between the trimmed V and J ends, which lost 7 bases and 2 bases, there was a span of 20 bases. Germline CDR1 reads GTSNPN; CDR2 reads SVGIG (reference sequence). The CDR3 covers 15 residues. The CDR3 nucleotides are TGTGCCTTCGCGTGGGGCCCTCTAAGAAACACTGAAGCTTTCTTT. Its protein is CAFAWGPLRNTEAFF.